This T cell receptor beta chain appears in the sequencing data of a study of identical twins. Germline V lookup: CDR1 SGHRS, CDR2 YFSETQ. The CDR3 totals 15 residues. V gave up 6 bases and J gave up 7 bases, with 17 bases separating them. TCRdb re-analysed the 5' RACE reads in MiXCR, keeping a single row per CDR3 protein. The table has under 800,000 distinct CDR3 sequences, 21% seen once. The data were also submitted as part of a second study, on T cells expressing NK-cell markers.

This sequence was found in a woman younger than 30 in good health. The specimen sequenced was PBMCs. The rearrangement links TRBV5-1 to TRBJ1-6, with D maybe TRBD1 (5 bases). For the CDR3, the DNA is TGCGCCAGCAAGATCGAGACAGCGATCAATTCACCCCTCCACTTT. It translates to CASKIETAINSPLHF.